The next 24 T cell receptor beta chains were all read from a single sample in a study of T cell responses to AZD1222 COVID-19 vaccine. TCRdb's copy holds only in-frame clones and misses some; the assay was immunoSEQ multiplex PCR. The sample lists around 100,000 clones; approximately 96% were seen once. The sequencing here drew on peripheral blood, taken on day 0 of AZD1222 vaccination. The receptors come from an adult in good health.

This chain connects TRBV5-1 to TRBJ2-7, with TRBD1 matching over 10 bases. Germline assignment: CDR1 SGHRS and CDR2 YFSETQ. CDR3 size: 14 residues. J was trimmed by 4 bases and V by 4 bases; bases with no gene match: 5. CDR3 amino acids: CASSVMGQGYEQYF. Here the CDR3 DNA reads TGCGCCAGCAGCGTGATGGGACAGGGGTACGAGCAGTACTTC.

This chain connects TRBV14 to TRBJ1-1, with D uncertain. Germline CDR1 is SGHDN and CDR2 is FVKESK. V gave up 0 bases and J gave up 5 bases, with 19 bases separating them. This CDR3 is 17 amino acids long. In DNA, the CDR3 is TGTGCCAGCAGCCAAGACGAAATCCGCCGAAGTAGGACTGAAGCTTTCTTT. This gives the protein CASSQDEIRRSRTEAFF.

This clone has only one observation. The chain uses TRBV19 and TRBJ1-5; D may be TRBD1 (6 bases). V lost 6 bases to trimming and J lost 3 bases, with 12 bases between them. CDR1 and CDR2 from the germline V gene are LNHDA and SQIVND (reference sequence). The CDR3 spans 14 residues. The CDR3 sequence: CASSNDRNNQPQHF. The CDR3 DNA follows: TGTGCCAGTAGCAACGACAGGAACAATCAGCCCCAGCATTTT.

This clone occurred once. The chain carries TRBV12-3 or TRBV12-4 and TRBJ2-7; D gene unclear. The CDR3 is made up of 13 amino acids. V was pared by 6 bases and J by 6 bases, with 15 bases between. The CDR3 region has the DNA TGTGCCAGCAGGACGGGTCCCAGCATCGAGCAGTACTTC. It is translated as CASRTGPSIEQYF.

The J gene is TRBJ2-7, the V gene TRBV6-5, with D hard to call. The ends were cut back, 2 bases at V and 0 bases at J, with 5 bases in the middle. In germline, CDR1 is MNHEY, CDR2 SVGAGI. CDR3 size: 13 residues. The CDR3 DNA reads as TGTGCCAGCAGTTACGGCCCCTCCTACGAGCAGTACTTC. This gives the protein CASSYGPSYEQYF.

This chain uses TRBV19 with TRBJ1-2; D remains ambiguous. The germline gives CDR1 LNHDA, CDR2 SQIVND (reference sequence). V lost 7 bases, J lost 1 base, and 10 bases lay in between. The CDR3 length is 13 residues. For the CDR3, the DNA is TGTGCCAGTACCCCATCACTTAACTATGGCTACACCTTC. It yields the protein CASTPSLNYGYTF.

CDR3 sequence reads: CASSPGTGQPSTDTQYF. The CDR3 DNA reads as TGTGCCAGCTCACCAGGGACGGGGCAACCTAGCACAGATACGCAGTATTTT. The chain couples TRBV18 to TRBJ2-3, with D perhaps given as TRBD1 or TRBD2 (5 bases each). V shed 2 bases and J shed 0 bases, with 15 bases lying between them. The CDR3 loop spans 17 amino acids. Germline CDR1 reads KGHSH; CDR2 reads LQKENI.

The V and J genes are TRBV2 and TRBJ1-2; possibly TRBD1 for D (5 bases). CDR1 is SNHLY and CDR2 is FYNNEI in the germline V gene. Trimming cost V 6 bases and J 3 bases, with 8 bases left between them. CDR3 length equals 12 residues. CDR3 sequence reads: CASRTEDYGYTF. DNA of the CDR3: TGTGCCAGCAGGACAGAAGACTATGGCTACACCTTC.

The V and J genes are TRBV5-6 and TRBJ1-1, with D maybe TRBD1 (6 bases). Germline V gives CDR1 SGHDT, CDR2 YYEEEE. Trimming took 1 base from V and 0 from J, leaving 10 bases between them. This CDR3 region has 15 residues. The CDR3 DNA reads TGTGCCAGCAGCTTGCCCACAGGGATGAACACTGAAGCTTTCTTT. Translating it yields CASSLPTGMNTEAFF. Supplemented by reference TRBV5-6 and TRBJ1-1, the full variable domain reads DAGVTQSPTHLIKTRGQQVTLRCSPKSGHDTVSWYQQALGQGPQFIFQYYEEEERQRGNFPDRFSGHQFPNYSSELNVNALLLGDSALYLCASSLPTGMNTEAFFGQGTRLTVV.

The CDR3 DNA follows: TGTGCCACCAGCAGAGAAATGCAGGGATTATCAGAGACCCAGTACTTC. Translation: CATSREMQGLSETQYF. The chain employs TRBV15 and TRBJ2-5, with TRBD1 as a possible D gene (5 bases). The germline gives CDR1 LNHNV, CDR2 YYDKDF (reference sequence). With 0 bases removed from V and 4 bases from J, the gap between germline ends came to 15 bases. CDR3 length: 16 residues.

The chain joins TRBV11-2 to TRBJ1-2; no definite D call. V was trimmed by 5 bases and J by 0 bases, leaving 10 bases between them. The CDR3 contains 14 residues. In germline, CDR1 is SGHAT, CDR2 FQNNGV. For the CDR3, the DNA is TGTGCCAGCAGCCGGACGGATACTAACTATGGCTACACCTTC. Translation: CASSRTDTNYGYTF.

The V and J genes are TRBV5-1 and TRBJ2-3, with D unclear. This CDR3 spans 15 amino acids. From germline, CDR1 is SGHRS and CDR2 YFSETQ. Trimming removed 0 bases at V and 0 bases at J, with 8 bases between. CDR3 nucleotides: TGCGCCAGCAGCTTGGACGGCGTAAGCACAGATACGCAGTATTTT. It is translated as CASSLDGVSTDTQYF.

This clone was seen only once. The genes are TRBV4-3 and TRBJ2-7, with 9 positions matching TRBD2. The CDR3 totals 15 residues. Germline CDR1 and CDR2: LGHNA and YSLEER. V gave up 3 bases and J gave up 2 bases; unmatched junction bases: 5. CDR3 sequence: CASSQGRGGTYEQYF. Written as DNA, the CDR3 is TGCGCCAGCAGCCAGGGGCGGGGGGGTACCTACGAGCAGTACTTC.

This chain links TRBV29-1 with TRBJ2-2, with D unresolved. This CDR3 is built from 13 residues. CDR1 is SQVTM, CDR2 ANQGSEA, per germline. V lost 4 bases to trimming and J lost 2 bases, with 8 bases between them. For the CDR3, the DNA is TGCAGCGTTGGTGGACGTAACACCGGGGAGCTGTTTTTT. It yields the protein CSVGGRNTGELFF.

This clone was seen once. The V gene is TRBV2, the J gene TRBJ1-1; D is unresolved. The germline V gene has CDR1 SNHLY and CDR2 FYNNEI. The CDR3 totals 13 residues. Trimming took off 7 bases at V and 3 bases at J, with 12 bases between the two ends. The CDR3, as DNA: TGTGCCAGCAACCAGAGGTTTGACACTGAAGCTTTCTTT. Its translation: CASNQRFDTEAFF.

The chain carries TRBV2 and TRBJ1-6; a weak D match, TRBD1 (6 bases). The V end lost 8 bases, the J end lost 7 bases, and 18 bases lay between the germline ends. The CDR3 totals 15 residues. Looked up from germline, CDR1 is SNHLY and CDR2 is FYNNEI. The CDR3 DNA sequence: TGTGCCAGCTCGCCCTTATACAGGGAGAATTCACCCCTCCACTTT. Translated, it gives CASSPLYRENSPLHF.

The J gene is TRBJ2-1, the V gene TRBV11-2; D call uncertain. The CDR3 totals 14 residues. CDR1 and CDR2 (germline): SGHAT, FQNNGV. The V end lost 4 bases, the J end lost 8 bases, and 15 bases lay between the germline ends. The CDR3 DNA reads as TGTGCCAGCAGCTCGACATTAGACCGGGATGAGCAGTTCTTC. Translation: CASSSTLDRDEQFF.

This clone was counted between two and nine times. This rearrangement joins TRBV5-4 to TRBJ1-2; D is perhaps TRBD1 (5 bases). Germline V gene data show CDR1 as SGHNT and CDR2 as YYREEE (reference sequence). Trimming cost V 0 bases and J 4 bases, with 7 bases left between them. The CDR3 runs 13 residues. The CDR3 protein is CASSLVGTYGYTF. The DNA of the CDR3 is TGTGCCAGCAGCTTGGTCGGGACCTATGGCTACACCTTC. Based on the CDR3 plus reference TRBV5-4 and TRBJ1-2, the full variable domain is ETGVTQSPTHLIKTRGQQVTLRCSSQSGHNTVSWYQQALGQGPQFIFQYYREEENGRGNFPPRFSGLQFPNYSSELNVNALELDDSALYLCASSLVGTYGYTFGSGTRLTVV.

V and J are TRBV19 and TRBJ1-5; D is undetermined. Trimming took 8 bases from V and 4 from J, leaving 3 bases between them. Per the germline V gene, CDR1 is LNHDA and CDR2 is SQIVND (reference sequence). The CDR3 has 10 residues. CDR3 sequence: CASGNQPQHF. CDR3 nucleotides: TGTGCCAGTGGGAATCAGCCCCAGCATTTT.

This clone was seen a handful of times. This chain joins TRBV27 and TRBJ1-5; the D gene is possibly TRBD1 (6 bases). V lost 6 bases to trimming and J lost 7 bases, with 16 bases between them. CDR3 length: 14 amino acids. Germline CDR1 is MNHEY and CDR2 is SMNVEV (reference sequence). In nucleotides, the CDR3 is TGTGCCAGCAGCTCTTGGGGAGGGGGACAGCCCCAGCATTTT. It yields the protein CASSSWGGGQPQHF.

The chain employs TRBV6-4 and TRBJ1-1, with 9 nucleotides matching TRBD1. This CDR3 spans 14 amino acids. V lost 6 bases, J lost 3 bases, and 5 bases stayed unmatched. Germline CDR1 and CDR2: MRHNA and SNTAGT. CDR3 DNA sequence: TGTGCCAGCAGAAGGGACAGGGATTACACTGAAGCTTTCTTT. As protein: CASRRDRDYTEAFF.

This clone was seen just once. V is TRBV7-9 and J is TRBJ2-7; 8 bases are a match to TRBD1. Trimming removed 4 bases from V and 3 bases from J; junction bases left unmatched: 8. The CDR3 has 15 amino acids. Germline V gene lookup returns CDR1 SEHNR and CDR2 FQNEAQ (reference sequence). CDR3 in amino acids: CASSWGQASFYEQYF. DNA for the CDR3: TGTGCCAGCAGCTGGGGACAGGCTTCCTTCTACGAGCAGTACTTC.

The V gene is TRBV27, the J gene TRBJ1-1, with D perhaps matching TRBD1 (5 bases). The CDR3 runs to 14 residues. The V gene's germline CDR1 is MNHEY and CDR2 SMNVEV (reference sequence). V lost 5 bases, J lost 0 bases, and 10 bases lay in between. As DNA, the CDR3 is TGTGCCAGCAGTCGCGACAGATTGAACACTGAAGCTTTCTTT. Its translation: CASSRDRLNTEAFF.

The rearrangement links TRBV4-1 to TRBJ1-3; 7 bases match TRBD1. J gave up 1 base and V 4 bases, and 10 bases lay outside the gene matches. In germline, CDR1 is MGHRA, CDR2 YSYEKL. There are 17 residues in the CDR3. CDR3 DNA sequence: TGCGCCAGCAGCCGAGAAGGCCAGGGGGAATCTGGAAACACCATATATTTT. As protein: CASSREGQGESGNTIYF.